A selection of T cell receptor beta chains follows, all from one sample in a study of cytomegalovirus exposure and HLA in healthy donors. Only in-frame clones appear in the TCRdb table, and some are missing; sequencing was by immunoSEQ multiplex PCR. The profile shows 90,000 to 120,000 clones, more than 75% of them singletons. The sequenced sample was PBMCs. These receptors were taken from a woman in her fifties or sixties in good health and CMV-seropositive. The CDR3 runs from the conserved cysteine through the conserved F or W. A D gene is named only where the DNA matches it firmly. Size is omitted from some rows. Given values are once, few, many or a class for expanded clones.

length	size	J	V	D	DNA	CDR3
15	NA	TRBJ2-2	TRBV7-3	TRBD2	TGTGCCAGCAGAGCGGGGACTTCGAACACCGGGGAGCTGTTTTTT	CASRAGTSNTGELFF
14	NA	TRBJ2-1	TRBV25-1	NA	TGTGCCAGCAGTGAATTGGTAGCCAACAATGAGCAGTTCTTC	CASSELVANNEQFF
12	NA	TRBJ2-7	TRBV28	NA	TGTGCCAGCACCACTGCAGGGTTCGAGCAGTACTTC	CASTTAGFEQYF
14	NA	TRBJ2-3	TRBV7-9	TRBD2	TGTGCCAGCAGCCGAAGCGGGGGAAAAGATACGCAGTATTTT	CASSRSGGKDTQYF
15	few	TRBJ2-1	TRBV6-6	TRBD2	TGTGCCAGCAGTTACTCTCTACTAGCGGGTAATGAGCAGTTCTTC	CASSYSLLAGNEQFF
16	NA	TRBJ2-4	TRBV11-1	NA	TGTGCCAGCAGCTTAGGGGCAGAAGGCCGGTTGGACATTCAGTACTTC	CASSLGAEGRLDIQYF
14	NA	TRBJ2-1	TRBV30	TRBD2	TGTGCCTGGACCCGCGGACTAGCCTCCAATGAGCAGTTCTTC	CAWTRGLASNEQFF
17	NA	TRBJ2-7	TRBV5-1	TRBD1	TGCGCCAGCAGCCCGACAGCCGGGACAGGGAGGACGAACGAGCAGTACTTC	CASSPTAGTGRTNEQYF
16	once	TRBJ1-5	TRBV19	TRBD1	TGTGCCAGTAGTACTAAGGACAGGGGTTTCAATCAGCCCCAGCATTTT	CASSTKDRGFNQPQHF
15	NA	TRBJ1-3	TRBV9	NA	TGTGCCAGCAGCGTAGGGACTATCTCGGGAAACACCATATATTTT	CASSVGTISGNTIYF
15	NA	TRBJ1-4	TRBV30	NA	TGTGCCTGGAGTGTAAAAGTGGGGGGAGCTGAAAAACTGTTTTTT	CAWSVKVGGAEKLFF
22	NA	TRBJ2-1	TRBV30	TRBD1	TGTGCCTGGAGCCTCAGTTTAGGGACAGGGGGCCGGGCGGGCCCCTCCTACAATGAGCAGTTCTTC	CAWSLSLGTGGRAGPSYNEQFF
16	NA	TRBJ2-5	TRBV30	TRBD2	TGTGCCTGGAGTGGGACTAGCGGGACGCGGCAAGAGACCCAGTACTTC	CAWSGTSGTRQETQYF
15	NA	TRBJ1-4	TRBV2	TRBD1	TGTGCCAGCAGTGAAGTACAGGGGAGGATTGAAAAACTGTTTTTT	CASSEVQGRIEKLFF
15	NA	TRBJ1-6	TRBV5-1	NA	TGCGCCAGCAGCTTGGTTAGCGGGGCACGCTCACCCCTCCACTTT	CASSLVSGARSPLHF
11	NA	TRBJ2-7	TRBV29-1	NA	TGCAGCGGGCGGACAGTCCGCGAGCAGTACTTC	CSGRTVREQYF
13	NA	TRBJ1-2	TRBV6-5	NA	TGTGCCAGCAGTTACGACGGGGTGGGGGGCTACACCTTC	CASSYDGVGGYTF
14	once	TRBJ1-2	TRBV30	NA	TGTGCCTGGAGTGTAACAGGGTTAACCTATGGCTACACCTTC	CAWSVTGLTYGYTF
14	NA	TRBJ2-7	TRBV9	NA	TGTGCCAGCAGCGTAGAGCCTAGTCCCTACGAGCAGTACTTC	CASSVEPSPYEQYF
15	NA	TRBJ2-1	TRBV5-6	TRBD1	TGTGCCAGCAGCCAGGGGGACAGGACATACAATGAGCAGTTCTTC	CASSQGDRTYNEQFF
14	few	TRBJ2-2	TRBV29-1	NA	TGCAGCGTTGAATGGTCAGGTCTCACCGGGGAGCTGTTTTTT	CSVEWSGLTGELFF
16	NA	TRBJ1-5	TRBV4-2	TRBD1	TGTGCCAGCAGCCAAGTCGGACAGGAGTTCAATCAGCCCCAGCATTTT	CASSQVGQEFNQPQHF
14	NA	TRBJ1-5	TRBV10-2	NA	TGCGCCAGCACGGGGGTACATAGCAATCAGCCCCAGCATTTT	CASTGVHSNQPQHF
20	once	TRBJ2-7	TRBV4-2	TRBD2	TGTGCCAGCAGCCAAGATCATGGACTAGCGGGACTCCTTCCCGCTTACGAGCAGTACTTC	CASSQDHGLAGLLPAYEQYF
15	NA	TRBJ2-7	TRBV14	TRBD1	TGTGCCAGCAGCGAGGGGACAGGGGGTTTCTACGAGCAGTACTTC	CASSEGTGGFYEQYF
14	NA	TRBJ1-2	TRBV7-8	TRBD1	TGTGCCAGCAGCTTAGGGACAGGGGACTATGGCTACACCTTC	CASSLGTGDYGYTF
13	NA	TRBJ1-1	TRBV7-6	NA	TGTGCCGCGAGCCGCGAGTTGAACACTGAAGCTTTCTTT	CAASRELNTEAFF
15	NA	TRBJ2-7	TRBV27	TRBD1	TGTGCCAGCAGTTTACGCAGGGGGCCCAACTACGAGCAGTACTTC	CASSLRRGPNYEQYF
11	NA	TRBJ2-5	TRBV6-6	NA	TGTGCCAGCAGTACATCGACTAGAGAGTACTTC	CASSTSTREYF
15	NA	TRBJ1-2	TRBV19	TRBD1	TGTGCCAGTAGTATCGGACAGGTGCGGAACTATGGCTACACCTTC	CASSIGQVRNYGYTF
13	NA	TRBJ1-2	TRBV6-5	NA	TGTGCCAGCAGTGAGGTAGGGGTCGGTGGCTACACCTTC	CASSEVGVGGYTF
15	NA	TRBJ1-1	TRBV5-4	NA	TGTGCCAGCAGCACAGGACAGTCGGGTGGCACTGAAGCTTTCTTT	CASSTGQSGGTEAFF
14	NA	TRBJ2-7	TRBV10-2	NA	TGCGCCAGCAGTGAGTCGGCGGGGTCCTACGAGCAGTACTTC	CASSESAGSYEQYF
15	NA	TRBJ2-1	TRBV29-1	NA	TGCAGCGCTCTAGGGGTGACGGGAGGGGGCGATGAGCAGTTCTTC	CSALGVTGGGDEQFF
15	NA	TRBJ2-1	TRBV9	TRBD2	TGTGCCAGCAGCGGCACTAGCGGGAACTACAATGAGCAGTTCTTC	CASSGTSGNYNEQFF
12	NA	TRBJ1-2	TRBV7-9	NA	TGTGCCAGCAGCTTAGGGGCTGGAGGCTACACCTTC	CASSLGAGGYTF
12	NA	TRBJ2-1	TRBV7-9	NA	TGTGCCAGCAGCTTGGCCCGCAATGAGCAGTTCTTC	CASSLARNEQFF
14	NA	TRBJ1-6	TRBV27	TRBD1	TGTGCCAGCACCTCACCGGGACAGGGCTCACCCCTCCACTTT	CASTSPGQGSPLHF
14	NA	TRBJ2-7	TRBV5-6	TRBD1	TGTGCCAGCAGCCCCCCGGGACAGGGTTACGAGCAGTACTTC	CASSPPGQGYEQYF
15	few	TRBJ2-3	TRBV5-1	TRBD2	TGCGCCAGCAGGACTAGCGGACCCATTTTGGATACGCAGTATTTT	CASRTSGPILDTQYF
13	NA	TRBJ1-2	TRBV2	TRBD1	TGTGCCAGCTCAGGGGGTGTTAACTATGGCTGCACCTTC	CASSGGVNYGCTF
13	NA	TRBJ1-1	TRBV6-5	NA	TGTGCCAGCAGTCCTAGTCTGAACACTGAAGCTTTCTTT	CASSPSLNTEAFF
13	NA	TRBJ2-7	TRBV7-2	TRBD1	TGTGCCAGCAGCTCAGGGGGCGTCGACGAGCAGTACTTC	CASSSGGVDEQYF
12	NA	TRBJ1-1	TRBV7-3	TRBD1	TGTGCCAGCAGCCAGGGGGACACTGAAGCTTTCTTT	CASSQGDTEAFF
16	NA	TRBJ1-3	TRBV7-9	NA	TGTGCCAGCAGCTTATTTCAACATACCTCTGGAAACACCATATATTTT	CASSLFQHTSGNTIYF
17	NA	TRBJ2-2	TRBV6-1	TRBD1	TGTGCCAGCAGTGCGACTCAGGGGGCGTCGTACACCGGGGAGCTGTTTTTT	CASSATQGASYTGELFF
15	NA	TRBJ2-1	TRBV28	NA	TGTGCCAGCAGCCCCCAGGAGGGGAATTTCAATGAGCAGTTCTTC	CASSPQEGNFNEQFF
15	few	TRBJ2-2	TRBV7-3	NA	TGTGCCAGCAGCCCCCACAGGGAAAACACTGGGGAGCTGTTTTTT	CASSPHRENTGELFF
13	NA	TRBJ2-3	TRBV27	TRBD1	TGTGCCAGCAGTCCACAGGGGGCAGATACGCAGTATTTT	CASSPQGADTQYF
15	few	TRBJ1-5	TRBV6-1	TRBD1	TGTGCCAGCAGTGAAGCCGGGACAGGGGTTCAGCCCCAGCATTTT	CASSEAGTGVQPQHF
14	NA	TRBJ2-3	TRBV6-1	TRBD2	TGTGCCGGCGAGTCAGCGGGAGCGAGAGATACGCAGTATTTT	CAGESAGARDTQYF
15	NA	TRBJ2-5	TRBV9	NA	TGTGCCAGCAGCGTAGGGCAGGGGGGCGGAGAGACCCAGTACTTC	CASSVGQGGGETQYF
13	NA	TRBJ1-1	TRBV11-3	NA	TGTGCCAGCAGCTTACGGGGGGACGCTGAAGCTTTCTTT	CASSLRGDAEAFF
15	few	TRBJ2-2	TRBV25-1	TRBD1	TGTGCCAGCAGTGAGACAGGGGGCGTCGGGGGGGAGCTGTTTTTT	CASSETGGVGGELFF
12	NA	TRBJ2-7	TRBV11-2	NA	TGTGCCAGCAGCTTAACAGTCTACGAGCAGTACTTC	CASSLTVYEQYF
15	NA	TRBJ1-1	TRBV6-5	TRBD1	TGTGCCAGCAGTTACTCAGGACAGGGCACAACTGAAGCTTTCTTT	CASSYSGQGTTEAFF
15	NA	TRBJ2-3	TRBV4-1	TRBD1	TGCGCCAGCAGCCAAGGAAACAGGGGCGCAGATACGCAGTATTTT	CASSQGNRGADTQYF